The subject of this entry is one TCR beta chain. Its antigen is not identified. In the PCR, 60 Vbeta and 13 Jbeta primers were used. TCRdb's copy holds only in-frame clones and misses some; the assay was immunoSEQ multiplex PCR. The sample data list fewer than 150,000 clones. These data belong to a study of cytomegalovirus exposure and HLA in healthy donors. Between the trimmed V and J ends, which lost 3 bases and 3 bases, there was a span of 13 bases. The CDR3 runs 14 residues. The germline gives CDR1 SGHNT, CDR2 YYREEE (reference sequence). Whole-study findings and limits: A later analysis reportedly found fewer N-insertions in an Asian-associated ancestry cluster than the roughly 700-donor mean. The authors later found TCR association rates varying by HLA locus, with DRB1 most and HLA-C fewest.

Sequencing used PBMCs. The genes are TRBV5-4 and TRBJ2-7; D unclear. This sequence was found in a man aged 35 to 55 in good health and CMV-seronegative. Here the CDR3 DNA reads TGTGCCAGCAGCTCCCGAGGAGCCTACTACGAGCAGTACTTC. Its protein is CASSSRGAYYEQYF.